Listed here are 11 T cell receptor beta chains from one sample, sequenced in a study of blood T cell repertoires in COVID-19. Measured with immunoSEQ multiplex PCR; TCRdb has only the in-frame clones, and not every one. This table has about 180,000 clones, approximately 85% appearing once. Sequenced material: peripheral blood. All receptors come from a human donor with active or convalescent COVID-19. The donor label of this sample is uncertain.

The V call is TRBV7-6, the J call TRBJ1-4, with D perhaps matching TRBD1 (6 bases). This CDR3 contains 17 residues. V was shortened by 2 bases and J by 6 bases, with 19 bases between the two germline ends. Germline loops: CDR1 SGHVS, CDR2 FNYEAQ. The CDR3 loop is CASSLLLTGSHHEKLFF. The CDR3 DNA reads as TGTGCCAGCAGCTTACTCCTGACAGGTTCTCACCATGAAAAACTGTTTTTT.

There are a few counts of this clone. The J gene is TRBJ1-2, the V gene TRBV6-2 or TRBV6-3, with D hard to call. CDR3 size: 15 residues. V gave up 2 bases and J gave up 0 bases, with 10 bases separating them. CDR1 is MNHEY, CDR2 SVGEGT, per germline. The CDR3 region is CASSYPQASNYGYTF. CDR3 DNA sequence: TGTGCCAGCAGTTACCCGCAGGCATCTAACTATGGCTACACCTTC.

The rearrangement links TRBV3-1 (or the pseudogene TRBV3-2) to TRBJ2-3; D is unclear. CDR1 is LGHDT and CDR2 is YNNKEL in the germline V gene (reference sequence). Deletions cut 8 bases from V and 4 bases from J, with 13 bases between. The CDR3 contains 13 residues. The CDR3 protein is CASGGWAADTQYF. The CDR3 region has the DNA TGTGCCAGCGGTGGGTGGGCCGCAGATACGCAGTATTTT.

The gene calls are TRBV5-5 and TRBJ2-7; D remains ambiguous. CDR3 length equals 13 residues. The V end lost 4 bases, the J end lost 0 bases, and 8 bases lay between the germline ends. Germline V gene lookup returns CDR1 SGHKS and CDR2 YYEKEE (reference sequence). The CDR3 here is CASSPVSSYEQYF. As DNA, the CDR3 is TGTGCCAGCAGCCCGGTGAGCTCCTACGAGCAGTACTTC. The full variable domain, in which reference TRBV5-5 and TRBJ2-7 provide the parts outside the CDR3, is DAGVTQSPTHLIKTRGQQVTLRCSPISGHKSVSWYQQVLGQGPQFIFQYYEKEERGRGNFPDRFSARQFPNYSSELNVNALLLGDSALYLCASSPVSSYEQYFGPGTRLTVT.

The rearrangement joins TRBV10-1 to TRBJ2-3, with TRBD2 identical over 7 bases. In germline, CDR1 is WNHNN, CDR2 SYGVQD (reference sequence). V dropped 8 bases and J dropped 0; count of bases not matched to a gene: 20. This CDR3 is built from 19 residues. This chain's CDR3 is CASSPGRSSGYPSTDTQYF. In DNA, the CDR3 is TGCGCCAGCTCCCCGGGGAGGAGTAGCGGGTACCCTAGCACAGATACGCAGTATTTT.

The rearrangement uses TRBV29-1 and TRBJ2-3; perhaps TRBD1 as D (6 bases). V was cut by 8 bases and J by 6 bases, with 12 bases left in between. This CDR3 contains 11 residues. CDR1 is SQVTM and CDR2 is ANQGSEA in the germline V gene. The CDR3, as DNA: TGCAGCCTCATTAGGGGGGATACGCAGTATTTT. This encodes CSLIRGDTQYF.

V and J are TRBV20-1 and TRBJ2-3; unclear D gene. The CDR3 totals 11 residues. Trimming took off 6 bases at V and 4 bases at J, with 8 bases between the two ends. Germline V gene sequence: CDR1 DFQATT, CDR2 SNEGSKA (reference sequence). The CDR3 DNA reads as TGCAGTGCGGTGGGCCCAGATACGCAGTATTTT. Its protein is CSAVGPDTQYF.

This rearrangement joins TRBV2 to TRBJ2-5; TRBD2 aligns across 15 bases. The junction had 9 bases not matched to a gene; V was cut back by 8 bases and J by 5 bases. In germline, CDR1 is SNHLY, CDR2 FYNNEI. This CDR3 contains 16 residues. CDR3 DNA sequence: TGTGCCAGCTCCCCGGGACTAGCGGGAGGTGTGGAGACCCAGTACTTC. Protein product: CASSPGLAGGVETQYF.

This chain connects TRBV27 to TRBJ2-7; 7 positions agree with TRBD1. V trimming: 6 bases; J trimming: 3 bases; junction bases outside the gene matches: 8. In germline, CDR1 is MNHEY, CDR2 SMNVEV (reference sequence). There are 14 residues in the CDR3. The CDR3 DNA sequence: TGTGCCAGCAGCGTGGACAGGAACCGCTACGAGCAGTACTTC. Its translation is CASSVDRNRYEQYF.

The chain couples TRBV7-9 to TRBJ1-2; 8 bases align to TRBD1. Germline-derived CDR1 and CDR2 are SEHNR and FQNEAQ (reference sequence). With 3 bases clipped from V and 7 bases from J, the junction kept 10 bases outside the gene matches. The CDR3 is 15 residues long. The CDR3 region is CASSFETGTGSGYTF. The CDR3 coding sequence is TGTGCCAGCAGCTTTGAGACCGGGACAGGCTCTGGCTACACCTTC.

This clone is a singleton in its sample. V is TRBV5-1 and J is TRBJ1-4, with D possibly matching TRBD1 (5 bases). This CDR3 is 16 amino acids long. V lost 4 bases and J lost 0, with 13 bases in between. In germline, CDR1 is SGHRS, CDR2 YFSETQ. In nucleotides, the CDR3 is TGCGCCAGCAGCGCGACTCCGACAGCAACTAATGAAAAACTGTTTTTT. This codes for CASSATPTATNEKLFF.